This is a list of T cell receptor beta chains from one sample in a study of radiation and T cells in renal cell carcinoma. The data were produced by immunoSEQ multiplex PCR, yet TCRdb's version contains in-frame clones alone and is incomplete. The sample includes 24,000 or so clones, roughly 60% of them seen just once. The source material was tumor tissue, sampled from a patient whose treatment was nephrectomy without radiotherapy. The receptors were sampled from a man aged 35-49 years with renal cell carcinoma. Each CDR3 is given with its conserved first and last residue. A D gene is named only where the DNA matches it firmly. The size field is filled for only some rows; it gives once, few, many or a size class.

>TRBV2|.|many|TRBJ2-5
TGTGCCAGCAGTGGAGCAGGGGTAGTTGAGACCCAGTACTTC
CASSGAGVVETQYF
>TRBV18|.|.|TRBJ1-1
TGTGCCAGCTCGCCCTATGAACGGATGAACACTGAAGCTTTCTTT
CASSPYERMNTEAFF
>TRBV5-4|TRBD1|.|TRBJ1-6
TGTGCCAGCAGCTTTTCGGGACAGAATAATTCACCCCTCCACTTT
CASSFSGQNNSPLHF
>TRBV7-2|TRBD1|.|TRBJ2-3
TGTGCCAGCAGCGCTAACAGGGGGACAGATACGCAGTATTTT
CASSANRGTDTQYF
>TRBV19|TRBD1|few|TRBJ1-5
TGTGCCAGTAGTGGTACAGGGGCACTCAATCAGCCCCAGCATTTT
CASSGTGALNQPQHF
>TRBV5-1|TRBD2|.|TRBJ2-3
TGCGCCAGCAGCTTGGGACTAGCGACAGATACGCAGTATTTT
CASSLGLATDTQYF
>TRBV9|.|.|TRBJ2-2
TGTGCCAGCAGCGTAGGCAGGGGTCCGAACACCGGGGAGCTGTTTTTT
CASSVGRGPNTGELFF
>TRBV18|.|few|TRBJ1-6
TGTGCCAGCTCCAACTCGGAGGGCTATAATTCACCCCTCCACTTT
CASSNSEGYNSPLHF
>TRBV6-5|.|few|TRBJ1-2
TGTGCCAGCACGGCAGGGGTCGGCGGCTACACCTTC
CASTAGVGGYTF
>TRBV5-1|TRBD2|.|TRBJ2-1
TGCGCCAGCAGCCCGGCGGGGGGGTACAATGAGCAGTTCTTC
CASSPAGGYNEQFF
>TRBV4-3|.|few|TRBJ1-2
TGCGCCAGCAGCCCCCGGGGAGGCCTCGAGGGCTACACCTTC
CASSPRGGLEGYTF
>TRBV5-6|.|.|TRBJ2-3
TGTGCCAGCAGCTTGGAGGCAGGGTTTACGCAGTATTTT
CASSLEAGFTQYF
>TRBV27|.|.|TRBJ2-1
TGTGCCAGCAGCGAACTACAGGCGACCGGGTACAATGAGCAGTTCTTC
CASSELQATGYNEQFF
>TRBV28|TRBD1|few|TRBJ1-5
TGTGCCAGCAGTGACGCCGGGACAGACCATCAGCCCCAGCATTTT
CASSDAGTDHQPQHF
>TRBV6-1|.|.|TRBJ1-2
TGTGCCATCGGACAACTTAACTATGGCTACACCTTC
CAIGQLNYGYTF
>TRBV15|TRBD2|.|TRBJ2-1
TGTGCCACCAGCAGGATCCGGGAGGGCTCCTACAATGAGCAGTTCTTC
CATSRIREGSYNEQFF
>TRBV19|.|.|TRBJ2-7
TGTGCCAGTAGCACCAGGGACACAAACTACGAGCAGTACTTC
CASSTRDTNYEQYF
>TRBV30|.|.|TRBJ1-4
TGTGCCTGGAGTGTAGGGGGGCCTTCGGGTGAAAAACTGTTTTTT
CAWSVGGPSGEKLFF
>TRBV5-1|.|few|TRBJ2-1
TGCGCCAGCAGCCTGGGGGGTGGCTACAATGAGCAGTTCTTC
CASSLGGGYNEQFF
>TRBV5-4|.|once|TRBJ2-2
TGTGCCAGCCGGGTGGGAGGGGGCAAAACCGGGGAGCTGTTTTTT
CASRVGGGKTGELFF
>TRBV7-2|TRBD2|.|TRBJ2-7
TGTGCCAGCAGCTCGCTAACTCGGACTAGCGGAACCTACGAGCAGTACTTC
CASSSLTRTSGTYEQYF
>TRBV27|.|few|TRBJ1-5
TGTGCCAGCAGTCAAACCCCAATCAGGGGTGGAAATCAGCCCCAGCATTTT
CASSQTPIRGGNQPQHF
>TRBV27|TRBD2|few|TRBJ2-5
TGTGCCAGCAGTTTAGTGGGACTAGCTGGGGAGACCCAGTACTTC
CASSLVGLAGETQYF
>TRBV27|TRBD2|.|TRBJ2-7
TGTGCCAGCAGTTTACGGCAGAGGGACATCTGGGGGGCGGGAGGGCCTCAAGAGCAGTACTTC
CASSLRQRDIWGAGGPQEQYF
>TRBV10-3|TRBD2|.|TRBJ2-1
TGTGCCATCAGTGTAGAGCGGGGTTCCTACAATGAGCAGTTCTTC
CAISVERGSYNEQFF
>TRBV27|.|medium-sized|TRBJ1-1
TGTGCCAGCAGTTTTTGGGGGGGCGGGGGCACTGAAGCTTTCTTT
CASSFWGGGGTEAFF
>TRBV7-2|.|.|TRBJ1-5
TGTGCCAGCAGCTTAGATGGGTACAGGAATCAGCCCCAGCATTTT
CASSLDGYRNQPQHF
>TRBV19|TRBD1|.|TRBJ1-3
TGTGCCAGTAATTCAGGGGGCGAAGGAAACACCATATATTTT
CASNSGGEGNTIYF
>TRBV19|.|.|TRBJ2-3
TGTGCCAGTAGTCTGTTGGGTGGAGATACGCAGTATTTT
CASSLLGGDTQYF
>TRBV30|TRBD1|medium-sized|TRBJ1-1
TGTGTCAAGTTGGACAGGGAGAACACTGAAGCTTTCTTT
CVKLDRENTEAFF
>TRBV23-1|.|many|TRBJ1-3
TGCGCCAGCAGTCATTCTGGAAACACCATATATTTT
CASSHSGNTIYF
>TRBV6-6|TRBD1|few|TRBJ1-2
TGTGCCAGCAGTTACTCGCGGGACAGGGGACATGGCTACACCTTC
CASSYSRDRGHGYTF
>TRBV13|TRBD2|.|TRBJ2-1
TGTGCCAGCAGCTCGCCTAGCGGGGGGGCCAGTGAGCAGTTCTTC
CASSSPSGGASEQFF
>TRBV7-8|TRBD1|few|TRBJ2-7
TGTGCCAGCAGCTTAGGTTTGCAGGGGGCTTACGAGCAGTACTTC
CASSLGLQGAYEQYF
>TRBV5-6|TRBD2|many|TRBJ2-2
TGTGCCAGCAGCTTGGTGCGGGCTAGCGGCGAAACCGGGGAGCTGTTTTTT
CASSLVRASGETGELFF
>TRBV4-1|TRBD2|.|TRBJ2-5
TGCGCCAGCAGCCAAGATAGCGGGAGGGCCCGGGAGACCCAGTACTTC
CASSQDSGRARETQYF